The following is a TCR beta chain sequence with its context. Its matching antigen is unknown. A much larger clone lies one base from this, so it may be a read error. A J-beta primer mix and a sample-barcoded 5' primer were used in a second PCR of roughly 6 to 12 cycles. TCRdb analysed the 5' RACE reads with MiXCR anew, one entry per CDR3 protein. The sample contains roughly 680,000 distinct CDR3 sequences, over 40% of which appear only once. The CDR3 consists of 15 residues. CDR1 KGHSH and CDR2 LQKENI come from the germline V gene. Donation came from healthy Caucasian individuals in Russia who were aged roughly 6 to 100. Per-sample PBMC isolation yielded at least 6.5 million cells. This sample stems from a study of blood T cells in healthy people across ages. Study outcomes and limitations: Age showed a roughly linear inverse relationship with TCR beta diversity per million T cells. Strong correlation linked observed beta diversity and percent naive T cells.

The sequence was collected from a woman over 75 in good health. Input material: blood. This chain uses TRBV18 with TRBJ2-5; D may be TRBD2 (6 bases). The J call may be incorrect, as the DNA end agrees better with TRBJ2-1. CDR3 nucleotide sequence: TGTGCCAGCTCACCCCGCACTAGCTCCCAAGAGACCCAGTTCTTC. It is translated as CASSPRTSSQETQFF.